This TCR beta chain was identified during a study of blood T cell repertoires in COVID-19. The table came from immunoSEQ multiplex PCR; TCRdb's copy has only in-frame clones and leaves some out. The top ten clones hold roughly 6.2% of a sample with about 270,000 clones, approximately 85% of them seen once. The CDR3 sequence is 13 residues long. V gave up 2 bases and J gave up 3 bases, with 7 bases separating them. In germline, CDR1 is SGHTA, CDR2 FQGNSA. The chain combines TRBV7-2 with TRBJ1-2, with D perhaps TRBD1 (5 bases). The sequence derives from a woman older than 75 with COVID-19, enrolled during active disease. Input material: peripheral blood. The CDR3 coding sequence is TGTGCCAGCAGCTTACCACAGGACTATGGCTACACCTTC. Translation: CASSLPQDYGYTF.